A selection of T cell receptor beta chains follows, all from one sample in a study of graft-versus-host responses after intestinal transplantation. What these receptors recognize is not known. Repertoires were generated with immunoSEQ multiplex PCR, while TCRdb's copy carries only in-frame clones and drops some. The table lists roughly 92,000 clones, about nine tenths of them singletons. Sequenced here: unstimulated CD4+ T cells sorted from spleen or lymph node cells, sampled before intestinal transplant. These receptors were obtained from a human donor who received an intestinal transplant. Each CDR3 is given with its conserved first and last residue. Fields, in order: V gene, clone size, J gene, D gene, CDR3 protein, CDR3 DNA. The D gene is left open where the match is weak. Clone sizes are given selectively: once, few, many, or a class where the clone is expanded.

v_gene: TRBV6-1
abundance: .
j_gene: TRBJ1-5
d_gene: .
CDR3aa: CASSDGPQHF
CDR3nt: TGTGCCAGCAGTGACGGTCCCCAGCATTTT

v_gene: TRBV4-1
abundance: .
j_gene: TRBJ2-7
d_gene: .
CDR3aa: CASSQAWDSWAEQYF
CDR3nt: TGCGCCAGCAGCCAAGCTTGGGACTCCTGGGCCGAGCAGTACTTC

v_gene: TRBV29-1
abundance: .
j_gene: TRBJ2-3
d_gene: TRBD2
CDR3aa: CSAGTILTDTQYF
CDR3nt: TGCAGCGCCGGGACTATTCTCACAGATACGCAGTATTTT

v_gene: TRBV11-2
abundance: .
j_gene: TRBJ1-5
d_gene: .
CDR3aa: CASSLGRVEPQHF
CDR3nt: TGTGCCAGCAGCTTAGGGAGGGTTGAGCCCCAGCATTTT

v_gene: TRBV10-3
abundance: once
j_gene: TRBJ1-6
d_gene: .
CDR3aa: CAILSARGNSPLHF
CDR3nt: TGTGCCATACTGTCCGCTAGAGGGAATTCACCCCTCCACTTT

v_gene: TRBV4-2
abundance: .
j_gene: TRBJ2-2
d_gene: TRBD2
CDR3aa: CASSQSASGGTNTGELFF
CDR3nt: TGTGCCAGCAGCCAATCGGCTAGCGGGGGAACAAACACCGGGGAGCTGTTTTTT

v_gene: TRBV2
abundance: .
j_gene: TRBJ2-5
d_gene: TRBD2
CDR3aa: CASSGTSGGSQYF
CDR3nt: TGTGCCAGCAGTGGGACTAGCGGGGGCAGTCAGTACTTC

v_gene: TRBV18
abundance: .
j_gene: TRBJ1-1
d_gene: .
CDR3aa: CASSPSAGAANTEAFF
CDR3nt: TGTGCCAGCTCACCATCAGCAGGGGCGGCGAACACTGAAGCTTTCTTT

v_gene: TRBV6-1
abundance: .
j_gene: TRBJ1-5
d_gene: .
CDR3aa: CASKGRTSNQPQHF
CDR3nt: TGTGCCAGCAAGGGGCGAACTAGCAATCAGCCCCAGCATTTT

v_gene: TRBV6-6
abundance: .
j_gene: TRBJ1-1
d_gene: TRBD1
CDR3aa: CASSRRGQGVNTEAFF
CDR3nt: TGTGCCAGCAGTCGCAGGGGTCAGGGGGTGAACACTGAAGCTTTCTTT

v_gene: TRBV5-1
abundance: .
j_gene: TRBJ1-3
d_gene: .
CDR3aa: CASSLGTRSSGNTIYF
CDR3nt: TGCGCCAGCAGCTTGGGGACAAGGAGTTCTGGAAACACCATATATTTT

v_gene: TRBV6-5
abundance: .
j_gene: TRBJ2-7
d_gene: TRBD1
CDR3aa: CASSYPGTGMWYF
CDR3nt: TGTGCCAGCAGTTACCCCGGGACAGGGATGTGGTACTTC

v_gene: TRBV6-1
abundance: .
j_gene: TRBJ1-5
d_gene: .
CDR3aa: CASREGINQPQHF
CDR3nt: TGTGCCAGCAGGGAGGGTATCAATCAGCCCCAGCATTTT

v_gene: TRBV5-1
abundance: .
j_gene: TRBJ1-1
d_gene: .
CDR3aa: CASSLDYDTEAFF
CDR3nt: TGCGCCAGCAGCCTAGATTATGACACTGAAGCTTTCTTT

v_gene: TRBV5-1
abundance: .
j_gene: TRBJ1-2
d_gene: .
CDR3aa: CASSLRPRQIINYGYTF
CDR3nt: TGCGCCAGCAGCTTGAGGCCCCGACAGATAATAAACTATGGCTACACCTTC

v_gene: TRBV6-1
abundance: .
j_gene: TRBJ1-3
d_gene: .
CDR3aa: CASSDTAGNTIYF
CDR3nt: TGTGCCAGCAGTGACACGGCTGGAAACACCATATATTTT

v_gene: TRBV5-1
abundance: .
j_gene: TRBJ2-1
d_gene: TRBD2
CDR3aa: CASSSGGPYNEQFF
CDR3nt: TGCGCCAGCAGTAGCGGGGGGCCCTACAATGAGCAGTTCTTC

v_gene: TRBV18
abundance: .
j_gene: TRBJ2-1
d_gene: .
CDR3aa: CASSPRTTMPPYNEQFF
CDR3nt: TGTGCCAGCTCACCGCGGACTACTATGCCTCCCTACAATGAGCAGTTCTTC

v_gene: TRBV7-2
abundance: .
j_gene: TRBJ1-1
d_gene: TRBD1
CDR3aa: CASSPRTGDYTEAFF
CDR3nt: TGTGCCAGCAGCCCCCGGACAGGTGATTACACTGAAGCTTTCTTT

v_gene: TRBV7-2
abundance: .
j_gene: TRBJ2-2
d_gene: .
CDR3aa: CASSLDLAGWGPGELFF
CDR3nt: TGTGCCAGCAGCTTAGATCTTGCAGGGTGGGGTCCCGGGGAGCTGTTTTTT

v_gene: TRBV7-8
abundance: .
j_gene: TRBJ2-7
d_gene: .
CDR3aa: CASSPVPSYEQYF
CDR3nt: TGTGCCAGCAGCCCGGTACCCTCCTACGAGCAGTACTTC

v_gene: TRBV15
abundance: .
j_gene: TRBJ2-5
d_gene: TRBD2
CDR3aa: CATNPGLGETQYF
CDR3nt: TGTGCCACCAATCCGGGACTAGGGGAGACCCAGTACTTC

v_gene: TRBV27
abundance: .
j_gene: TRBJ2-3
d_gene: TRBD1
CDR3aa: CASHPGTGVTDTQYF
CDR3nt: TGTGCCAGCCACCCCGGGACAGGGGTTACAGATACGCAGTATTTT

v_gene: TRBV11-2
abundance: .
j_gene: TRBJ2-3
d_gene: .
CDR3aa: CASSLAGLTTQYF
CDR3nt: TGTGCCAGCAGCTTAGCGGGTTTGACGACGCAGTATTTT

v_gene: TRBV25-1
abundance: .
j_gene: TRBJ1-2
d_gene: TRBD1
CDR3aa: CASSKDRDGGHGYTF
CDR3nt: TGTGCCAGCAGTAAGGACAGGGACGGGGGTCATGGCTACACCTTC

v_gene: TRBV6-1
abundance: .
j_gene: TRBJ2-2
d_gene: .
CDR3aa: CASSVFTVNTGELFF
CDR3nt: TGTGCCAGCAGTGTTTTTACAGTGAACACCGGGGAGCTGTTTTTT

v_gene: TRBV5-1
abundance: .
j_gene: TRBJ2-5
d_gene: .
CDR3aa: CASSTTGPQETQYF
CDR3nt: TGCGCCAGCAGCACGACAGGTCCCCAAGAGACCCAGTACTTC

v_gene: TRBV11-2
abundance: .
j_gene: TRBJ2-2
d_gene: TRBD1
CDR3aa: CASSRGTVNTGELFF
CDR3nt: TGTGCCAGCAGCAGGGGGACAGTGAACACCGGGGAGCTGTTTTTT

v_gene: TRBV6-5
abundance: .
j_gene: TRBJ1-1
d_gene: .
CDR3aa: CASSYSNRVNTEAFF
CDR3nt: TGTGCCAGCAGTTACTCGAATCGGGTGAACACTGAAGCTTTCTTT

v_gene: TRBV10-1
abundance: .
j_gene: TRBJ1-1
d_gene: TRBD1
CDR3aa: CASSGAGTGRDEAFF
CDR3nt: TGCGCCAGCAGTGGGGCCGGGACAGGGAGGGATGAAGCTTTCTTT

v_gene: TRBV7-8
abundance: .
j_gene: TRBJ1-6
d_gene: .
CDR3aa: CASSQTLVSPLHF
CDR3nt: TGTGCCAGCAGCCAGACTTTAGTTTCACCCCTCCACTTT

v_gene: TRBV6-5
abundance: .
j_gene: TRBJ1-1
d_gene: TRBD1
CDR3aa: CASSYGGQGDTEAFF
CDR3nt: TGTGCCAGCAGTTACGGCGGGCAGGGGGACACTGAAGCTTTCTTT

v_gene: TRBV6-1
abundance: .
j_gene: TRBJ2-7
d_gene: TRBD1
CDR3aa: CAVQGTGSSEQYF
CDR3nt: TGTGCCGTACAAGGGACAGGATCAAGCGAGCAGTACTTC

v_gene: TRBV14
abundance: .
j_gene: TRBJ1-2
d_gene: .
CDR3aa: CASSQDPGGYGYTF
CDR3nt: TGTGCCAGCAGCCAAGACCCGGGTGGGTATGGCTACACCTTC

v_gene: TRBV6-1
abundance: .
j_gene: TRBJ1-1
d_gene: TRBD1
CDR3aa: CASSSQGAMNTEAFF
CDR3nt: TGTGCCAGCAGCTCACAGGGGGCCATGAACACTGAAGCTTTCTTT

v_gene: TRBV19
abundance: .
j_gene: TRBJ2-1
d_gene: .
CDR3aa: CASSSGHEQFF
CDR3nt: TGTGCCAGTAGTTCCGGTCATGAGCAGTTCTTC

v_gene: TRBV10-1
abundance: .
j_gene: TRBJ1-3
d_gene: TRBD1
CDR3aa: CASSEGTASGNTIYF
CDR3nt: TGCGCCAGCAGTGAGGGGACAGCCTCTGGAAACACCATATATTTT

v_gene: TRBV2
abundance: once
j_gene: TRBJ2-7
d_gene: TRBD1
CDR3aa: CASTGTVTYEQYF
CDR3nt: TGTGCCAGCACCGGGACAGTTACCTACGAGCAGTACTTC

v_gene: TRBV5-4
abundance: .
j_gene: TRBJ1-2
d_gene: .
CDR3aa: CASSLDIAYGYTF
CDR3nt: TGTGCCAGCAGCTTGGACATTGCCTATGGCTACACCTTC

v_gene: TRBV4-2
abundance: .
j_gene: TRBJ1-1
d_gene: .
CDR3aa: CASSPQGPNTEAFF
CDR3nt: TGTGCCAGCAGTCCACAGGGCCCGAACACTGAAGCTTTCTTT

v_gene: TRBV28
abundance: .
j_gene: TRBJ1-4
d_gene: TRBD1
CDR3aa: CASSLGQSGEKLFF
CDR3nt: TGTGCCAGCAGTTTGGGACAGTCGGGGGAAAAACTGTTTTTT

v_gene: TRBV7-3
abundance: .
j_gene: TRBJ2-3
d_gene: .
CDR3aa: CASSAGVGTQYF
CDR3nt: TGTGCCAGCAGCGCCGGGGTAGGTACGCAGTATTTT

v_gene: TRBV18
abundance: .
j_gene: TRBJ1-5
d_gene: .
CDR3aa: CASSPGQLGQPQHF
CDR3nt: TGTGCCAGCTCACCAGGACAGTTGGGCCAGCCCCAGCATTTT

v_gene: TRBV6-5
abundance: once
j_gene: TRBJ1-1
d_gene: .
CDR3aa: CASSYLRGTEAFF
CDR3nt: TGTGCCAGCAGTTACCTCCGAGGCACTGAAGCTTTCTTT

v_gene: TRBV6-1
abundance: .
j_gene: TRBJ2-5
d_gene: TRBD1
CDR3aa: CASSEFGTGGQETQYF
CDR3nt: TGTGCCAGCAGTGAATTTGGGACAGGGGGGCAAGAGACCCAGTACTTC